This TCR beta chain was observed in a study of CD8 T cells in Susac syndrome. V was cut by 0 bases and J by 3 bases, with 12 bases left in between. The CDR3 is made up of 16 amino acids. Germline CDR1 and CDR2: LGHDT and YNNKEL (reference sequence). Random hexamers served to reverse transcribe roughly 0.45 to 1 ug RNA. TCRdb called the immunoSEQ multiplex PCR reads again in MiXCR, with one record for every CDR3 protein. This table holds 95,000 to 150,000 distinct CDR3 sequences, approximately 96% found once. The specimen was CD8+ T cells from PBMCs. The rearrangement joins TRBV3-1 to TRBJ2-1; D unclear. The TCR sequence derives from a human donor with Susac syndrome. CDR3 nucleotides: TGTGCCAGCAGCCAAGAATCTGTCTCCCGCTACAATGAGCAGTTCTTC. Its translation: CASSQESVSRYNEQFF.